This T cell receptor (beta chain) was captured by sequencing in a study of blood T cell repertoires in COVID-19. Study-level background: Material from acute and convalescent COVID-19 was sourced from the United States, Italy and Spain. The analysed material was cDNA or gDNA that came from T cells, B-cell-depleted T cells, or PBMCs.

The CDR3 is 12 amino acids. Trimming shortened V by 6 bases and J by 5 bases, and 7 bases separated the two germline ends. From germline, CDR1 is LNHDA and CDR2 SQIVND (reference sequence). Original data processing: Researchers report that nucleated cell counts were estimated from reference gene primer amplification. Method: immunoSEQ multiplex PCR; TCRdb's copy keeps in-frame clones and lacks some. V, J and clone size are taken as reported in that table, and D and trimming were inferred from the DNA itself. The table has around 200,000 clones, 80% to 90% seen once. The chain has TRBV19 and TRBJ2-2; D not certain. The clonotype was recovered from a man aged 30 to 39 with acute or convalescent COVID-19. Sequenced input: peripheral blood. The CDR3 DNA sequence: TGTGCCAGTAGAGCTAGAACCGGGGAGCTGTTTTTT. Its translation: CASRARTGELFF.